The present TCR beta chain was sequenced within a study of blood T cells in healthy people across ages. Findings of the study overall: The CMV status of each donor remained undetermined, and this could have confounded shifts in expanded clonotypes.

The table lists this clonotype with a few counts. Its antigen is unknown. A second PCR, run for roughly 7 to 12 cycles, used a sample-barcoded 5' primer plus a J-beta primer mix. Each cDNA molecule was tagged by a template-switch adaptor that had 12 random nucleotides. TCRdb independently ran MiXCR on the 5' RACE reads; one entry per CDR3 protein. The data show around 1,000,000 distinct CDR3 sequences, around two fifths seen once. Each individual donor underwent a draw of approximately 10 milliliters of peripheral blood. Isolation recovered at least 7 million PBMCs from every sample. Sequenced input: blood. This receptor was obtained from a man in his late teens or twenties in good health.

CDR3 region: CASSEAGALSGYTF. The CDR3 DNA reads as TGTGCCAGCAGTGAAGCGGGGGCCTTATCGGGCTACACCTTC. The rearrangement uses TRBV6-1 and TRBJ1-2; perhaps TRBD1 as D (6 bases). Trimming pared 0 bases from V and 8 bases from J, leaving 13 bases between. Germline V gene lookup returns CDR1 MNHNS and CDR2 SASEGT. This CDR3 contains 14 residues.